These 16 T cell receptor beta chains were all obtained from the same sample, sequenced in a study of blood T cell repertoires in COVID-19. Here immunoSEQ multiplex PCR was the method, and the copy in TCRdb shows in-frame clones only, minus some. The table shows more than 45,000 clones, with 75% to 90% occurring only once. The sequenced material came from peripheral blood. The receptors originated from a human donor in a cohort sampled during active COVID-19.

The chain combines TRBV10-3 with TRBJ2-7; D is perhaps TRBD1 (6 bases). Germline-derived CDR1 and CDR2 are ENHRY and SYGVKD. The length of the CDR3 is 17 residues. The germline V and J ends were trimmed by 2 bases and 3 bases, with 20 bases remaining between them. CDR3 sequence: CAISEVQGGRRNYEQYF. The CDR3 bases are TGTGCCATCAGTGAGGTTCAAGGGGGAAGAAGGAACTACGAGCAGTACTTC.

V and J are TRBV24-1 and TRBJ2-1; maybe TRBD2 (5 bases). The CDR3 consists of 12 residues. Between the trimmed V and J ends, which lost 4 bases and 9 bases, there was a span of 9 bases. CDR1 is KGHDR and CDR2 is SFDVKD in the germline V gene. The CDR3 is CATSETGIEQFF. In nucleotides, the CDR3 is TGTGCCACCAGTGAGACCGGGATTGAGCAGTTCTTC.

V and J are TRBV5-1 and TRBJ1-6, with TRBD1 matching over 10 bases. The germline V gene encodes CDR1 SGHRS and CDR2 YFSETQ. The CDR3 is made up of 15 amino acids. Unmatched junction bases numbered 5, after V lost 4 bases and J lost 7 bases. CDR3: CASSDGTGENSPLHF. CDR3 nucleotide sequence: TGCGCCAGCAGCGACGGGACAGGGGAGAATTCACCCCTCCACTTT.

The chain joins TRBV19 to TRBJ1-5; D gene ambiguous. Germline CDR1 LNHDA, CDR2 SQIVND (reference sequence). V lost 6 bases and J 6 bases, leaving 21 bases between the germline ends. The CDR3 sequence is 16 residues long. The CDR3 DNA sequence: TGTGCCAGTAGCCTCAACGGAGGGAGATTGGGTCAGCCCCAGCATTTT. Translation: CASSLNGGRLGQPQHF.

The chain uses TRBV24-1 and TRBJ2-1, with 8 positions matching TRBD1. The germline CDR1 and CDR2 sequences are KGHDR and SFDVKD. This CDR3 contains 16 residues. V was pared by 4 bases and J by 4 bases, with 8 bases of the junction left unmatched. The CDR3 spells CATSDRTGGSYNEQFF. In DNA, the CDR3 is TGTGCCACCAGTGACAGAACAGGGGGAAGTTACAATGAGCAGTTCTTC.

The chain couples TRBV27 to TRBJ2-7; D possibly corresponds to TRBD2 (7 bases). The germline V gene has CDR1 MNHEY and CDR2 SMNVEV (reference sequence). The V end was cut by 5 bases, the J end by 4 bases, with 18 bases between. This CDR3 is built from 15 residues. The CDR3, as DNA: TGTGCCAGCAGTCCCACCCGAGGGGGGGAGTACGAGCAGTACTTC. This encodes CASSPTRGGEYEQYF.

This rearrangement joins TRBV30 to TRBJ1-5, with D uncertain. The CDR3 runs 15 residues. The germline gives CDR1 GTSNPN, CDR2 SVGIG (reference sequence). The V end was cut by 0 bases, the J end by 3 bases, with 12 bases between. The CDR3 bases are TGTGCCTGGAGTGTTGACACGGGGATCAATCAGCCCCAGCATTTT. It translates to CAWSVDTGINQPQHF.

V is TRBV11-2 and J is TRBJ2-5; D possibly corresponds to TRBD2 (6 bases). This CDR3 spans 15 amino acids. Germline assignment: CDR1 SGHAT and CDR2 FQNNGV. Trimming removed 6 bases from V and 5 bases from J, with 19 bases in between. This CDR3 is CASSPGERAWETQYF. DNA for the CDR3: TGTGCCAGCAGTCCCGGAGAGCGGGCTTGGGAGACCCAGTACTTC.

The count of this clone is one. This rearrangement joins TRBV30 to TRBJ2-7, with a weak D call TRBD1 (5 bases). The CDR3 contains 15 residues. CDR1 GTSNPN and CDR2 SVGIG come from the germline V gene (reference sequence). The V end lost 1 base, the J end lost 7 bases, and 20 bases lay between the germline ends. CDR3 protein: CAWSGGNRGPREQYF. CDR3 sequence (DNA): TGTGCCTGGAGTGGAGGAAATAGGGGCCCGAGGGAGCAGTACTTC.

The chain employs TRBV29-1 and TRBJ2-7, with D unresolved. CDR1 and CDR2 (germline): SQVTM, ANQGSEA. CDR3 length: 16 residues. Trimming removed 7 bases from V and 2 bases from J, with 24 bases in between. In DNA form, the CDR3 reads TGCAGCGCGGTCCTTGGGTCGGCGGAAGAGCCCTACGAGCAGTACTTC. It yields the protein CSAVLGSAEEPYEQYF.

The sample holds one count of this clone. This sequence joins TRBV19 and TRBJ2-7, with TRBD2 matching over 14 bases. The germline V gene encodes CDR1 LNHDA and CDR2 SQIVND (reference sequence). After removal of 6 bases from V and 3 bases from J, the junction contained 7 bases not matched to a gene. The CDR3 runs to 16 residues. CDR3 loop: CASSLQGTSGSYEQYF. The CDR3 nucleotides are TGTGCCAGTAGCTTACAGGGGACTAGCGGGAGCTACGAGCAGTACTTC.

This chain uses TRBV7-8 with TRBJ1-3; possible D gene TRBD1, 5 bases. Between the trimmed V and J ends, which lost 3 bases and 0 bases, there was a span of 9 bases. Germline V gene data show CDR1 as SGHVS and CDR2 as FQNEAQ. The CDR3 consists of 15 residues. The chain's CDR3 is CASSFPGSSGNTIYF. The CDR3 DNA reads TGTGCCAGCAGCTTCCCAGGGTCCTCTGGAAACACCATATATTTT.

The chain is built from TRBV11-2 and TRBJ2-7, with D perhaps TRBD1 (6 bases). Germline lookup yields CDR1 SGHAT and CDR2 FQNNGV. V was cut by 5 bases and J by 1 base, with 9 bases left in between. The CDR3 extends over 13 amino acids. The CDR3 protein is CASSPDRSYEQYF. In DNA, the CDR3 is TGTGCCAGCAGCCCAGACAGGTCCTACGAGCAGTACTTC.

The chain joins TRBV6-4 to TRBJ1-1; D is undetermined. Germline V CDR1 and CDR2: MRHNA, SNTAGT. V lost 0 bases, J lost 1 base, and 15 bases lay in between. This CDR3 comprises 17 residues. The CDR3, as DNA: TGTGCCAGCAGTGACTCGGCACTGGGCCGGGGGAACACTGAAGCTTTCTTT. Its translation is CASSDSALGRGNTEAFF.

The chain carries TRBV4-1 and TRBJ2-2; TRBD1 aligns across 7 bases. The germline V gene encodes CDR1 MGHRA and CDR2 YSYEKL. V shed 4 bases, J shed 0 bases, and the junction held 8 bases outside the gene matches. This CDR3 has 17 amino acids. In nucleotides, the CDR3 is TGCGCCAGCAGCCGATACCACGGGACAGCGAACACCGGGGAGCTGTTTTTT. It codes for CASSRYHGTANTGELFF.

The V and J genes are TRBV28 and TRBJ2-5; 7 nucleotides align to TRBD1. Looked up from germline, CDR1 is MDHEN and CDR2 is SYDVKM. The CDR3 totals 15 residues. V shed 4 bases, J shed 5 bases, and the junction held 10 bases outside the gene matches. CDR3 in amino acids: CASSSTGDGLETQYF. The CDR3 DNA is TGTGCCAGCAGTTCCACAGGGGACGGTCTGGAGACCCAGTACTTC.